These 25 T cell receptor beta chains came from one sample sequenced in a study of T cells in Graves' hyperthyroidism and ophthalmopathy. RNA transcripts yielded amplified TCR beta CDR3 regions. Carried out on the TCR CDR3, a first-round RT-PCR used the HTBI primer set. Using its own MiXCR run on the multiplex PCR reads, TCRdb lists one record per CDR3 protein. The table has hundreds of thousands of distinct CDR3 sequences, approximately 40% seen once; the top ten hold about 8.9%. The sample comprised blood. The receptors come from a man aged 18 to 30 with Graves' hyperthyroidism.

This clonotype was observed once. The genes are TRBV29-1 and TRBJ2-2; TRBD1 matches 8 bases. Germline V CDR1 and CDR2: SQVTM, ANQGSEA. Trimming cost V 8 bases and J 2 bases; bases outside gene matches: 10. This CDR3 has 15 amino acids. The CDR3 loop reads CSSKRTGPNTGELFF. The CDR3, as DNA: TGCAGCTCGAAAAGGACAGGGCCAAACACCGGGGAGCTGTTTTTT.

This clonotype was found many times. The V gene is TRBV7-9, the J gene TRBJ1-1, with unresolved D. Between the trimmed V and J ends, which lost 1 base and 0 bases, there was a span of 12 bases. This CDR3 has 16 amino acids. Germline CDR1 reads SEHNR; CDR2 reads FQNEAQ (reference sequence). CDR3 DNA: TGTGCCAGCAGCTTAGAACGGTCGGGAGTGAACACTGAAGCTTTCTTT. Protein: CASSLERSGVNTEAFF.

There are a few counts of this clonotype. V usage is TRBV7-8 and J usage is TRBJ1-6; D is possibly TRBD1 (5 bases). The CDR3 is 19 residues long. Germline V gene sequence: CDR1 SGHVS, CDR2 FQNEAQ. The germline V and J ends were trimmed by 4 bases and 0 bases, with 19 bases remaining between them. The CDR3 DNA sequence: TGTGCCAGCAGCTCCTGGGGACCGCACCAGAGCTCCTATAATTCACCCCTCCACTTT. The encoded protein is CASSSWGPHQSSYNSPLHF.

The chain recombines TRBV4-1 with TRBJ2-5, with D possibly TRBD2 on 6 matching bases. The CDR3 loop spans 16 amino acids. Trimming removed 4 bases at V and 5 bases at J, with 20 bases between. Germline CDR1 MGHRA, CDR2 YSYEKL. CDR3 DNA: TGCGCCAGCAGCCTCTCCCGGGACTCAGGCGGGGAGACCCAGTACTTC. This encodes CASSLSRDSGGETQYF.

The chain uses TRBV10-3 and TRBJ2-7; TRBD1 matches at 7 bases. The CDR3 loop spans 15 amino acids. Germline V gives CDR1 ENHRY, CDR2 SYGVKD. V gave up 3 bases and J gave up 2 bases; unmatched junction bases: 7. The CDR3 DNA sequence: TGTGCCATCAGTGATAGACCGGGACAGACCTACGAGCAGTACTTC. This gives the protein CAISDRPGQTYEQYF.

The chain uses TRBV11-2 and TRBJ1-1; D unresolved. Germline V CDR1 and CDR2: SGHAT, FQNNGV. Between the trimmed V and J ends, which lost 0 bases and 4 bases, there was a span of 12 bases. This CDR3 is built from 15 residues. The CDR3 bases are TGTGCCAGCAGCTTAGAGGTCAGTTCGGGCACTGAAGCTTTCTTT. Protein: CASSLEVSSGTEAFF.

This clonotype was counted at least ten times. DNA for the CDR3: TGTGCCAGTAGTATTGGAGGGGGCTTCTCTGGGGCCAACGTCCTGACTTTC. This encodes CASSIGGGFSGANVLTF. The V call is TRBV19, the J call TRBJ2-6, with D possibly being TRBD1 (7 bases). The CDR3 extends over 17 amino acids. In germline, CDR1 is LNHDA, CDR2 SQIVND (reference sequence). Trimming shortened V by 3 bases and J by 0 bases, and 12 bases separated the two germline ends.

This clonotype was seen at least ten times. Mismatch with germline at one junction end may stem from a read error. V is TRBV5-1 and J is TRBJ1-4, with D unclear. CDR1 SGHRS and CDR2 YFSETQ come from the germline V gene. The length of the CDR3 is 14 residues. CDR3 region: CASSLERANEKLFF. The CDR3 coding sequence is TGTGCCAGCAGCCTAGAAAGGGCTAATGAAAAACTGTTTTTT.

This clonotype was recorded a few times. The chain couples TRBV11-3 to TRBJ2-1, with D possibly being TRBD1 (6 bases). Germline V gives CDR1 SGHNT, CDR2 YENEEA. This CDR3 comprises 14 residues. Trimming shortened V by 4 bases and J by 2 bases, and 9 bases separated the two germline ends. CDR3 sequence reads: CASSSGTTYNEQFF. CDR3 nucleotide sequence: TGTGCCAGCAGCTCCGGGACAACCTACAATGAGCAGTTCTTC.

The gene calls are TRBV18 and TRBJ1-6; TRBD1 matches 8 bases. Germline V gives CDR1 KGHSH, CDR2 LQKENI. The CDR3 totals 14 residues. Trimming took 3 bases from V and 8 from J; bases not matched to a gene: 3. CDR3 nucleotides: TGTGCCAGCTCACCTCAACAGGGGGATTCACCCCTCCACTTT. It yields the protein CASSPQQGDSPLHF.

This clonotype was counted at least ten times. The rearrangement joins TRBV24-1 to TRBJ2-5; 7 bases agree with TRBD1. Germline-derived CDR1 and CDR2 are KGHDR and SFDVKD. V gave up 2 bases and J gave up 5 bases; unmatched junction bases: 10. The CDR3 length is 16 residues. The CDR3 spells CATSDYRGSVGETQYF. CDR3 nucleotide sequence: TGTGCCACCAGTGATTACAGGGGCTCGGTCGGCGAGACCCAGTACTTC.

V gene TRBV25-1 combines with J gene TRBJ1-2; 9 bases are a match to TRBD1. Germline V lookup: CDR1 MGHDK, CDR2 SYGVNS. V lost 4 bases to trimming and J lost 3 bases; unmatched junction nucleotides: 6. The CDR3 extends over 15 amino acids. The CDR3 DNA reads as TGTGCCAGCAGTGCTTTCCGGGACAGGGACTATGGCTACACCTTC. Translation gives CASSAFRDRDYGYTF.

V is TRBV19 and J is TRBJ2-2; D is uncertain. Germline values: CDR1 LNHDA, CDR2 SQIVND (reference sequence). The V end lost 3 bases, the J end lost 6 bases, and 11 bases lay between the germline ends. This CDR3 is 14 amino acids long. The DNA of the CDR3 is TGTGCCAGTAGTATGCTAGTCGTCCCCGGGGAGCTGTTTTTT. Its protein is CASSMLVVPGELFF.

Only a few counts were recorded for this clonotype. The chain combines TRBV3-1 with TRBJ1-1; no clear D gene. Germline V gene lookup returns CDR1 LGHDT and CDR2 YNNKEL (reference sequence). Trimming removed 2 bases at V and 6 bases at J, with 4 bases between. The length of the CDR3 is 11 residues. The DNA of the CDR3 is TGTGCCAGCAGCCAAAAAGCTGAAGCTTTCTTT. The encoded protein is CASSQKAEAFF.

For this clonotype: A much larger clone lies one base from this, so it may be a read error. The chain links TRBV20-1 to TRBJ1-1; D not resolved. Germline values: CDR1 DFQATT, CDR2 SNEGSKA (reference sequence). The length of the CDR3 is 14 residues. Between the trimmed V and J ends, which lost 3 bases and 0 bases, there was a span of 11 bases. The CDR3 is CSARTGPLNTEAFF. The CDR3 DNA is TGCAGTGCTAGGACTGGGCCGTTGAACACTGAAGCTTTCTTT.

The sample holds many counts of this clonotype. This rearrangement joins TRBV20-1 to TRBJ2-7; 8 bases fit TRBD1. The germline CDR1 and CDR2 sequences are DFQATT and SNEGSKA (reference sequence). The CDR3 sequence is 14 residues long. J lost 1 base, V lost 1 base, and 3 bases had no gene match. CDR3 sequence (DNA): TGCAGTGCTAGAGTCAGGACAGGGTCCTACGAGCAGTACTTC. Protein: CSARVRTGSYEQYF.

This clonotype was counted between two and nine times. The chain couples TRBV20-1 to TRBJ2-7; the match to TRBD1 covers 8 bases. Germline CDR1 and CDR2: DFQATT and SNEGSKA (reference sequence). V gave up 3 bases and J gave up 3 bases; unmatched junction bases: 7. The CDR3 extends over 14 amino acids. CDR3 amino acids: CSARGDRNRYEQYF. CDR3 bases: TGCAGTGCTAGGGGGGACAGGAACCGCTACGAGCAGTACTTC.

This clonotype was counted a few times. The chain links TRBV11-2 to TRBJ1-1; 8 bases align to TRBD1. Germline CDR1 SGHAT, CDR2 FQNNGV. V lost 1 base and J lost 5; bases outside the gene matches: 9. The CDR3 has 16 amino acids. The CDR3 nucleotides are TGTGCCAGCAGCTTAGTCTTGGATCACAGGGGGACTGAAGCTTTCTTT. Its protein is CASSLVLDHRGTEAFF. The whole variable domain, remainder taken from reference TRBV11-2 and TRBJ1-1, is EAGVAQSPRYKIIEKRQSVAFWCNPISGHATLYWYQQILGQGPKLLIQFQNNGVVDDSQLPKDRFSAERLKGVDSTLKIQPAKLEDSAVYLCASSLVLDHRGTEAFFGQGTRLTVV.

The J gene is TRBJ1-6, the V gene TRBV11-1, with 8 bases matching TRBD1. CDR1 and CDR2 (germline): SGHAT, FQDESV (reference sequence). Germline trimming cut 6 bases from V and 7 bases from J; bases unmatched to any gene: 14. The CDR3 is 17 amino acids. CDR3 region: CASSFSPTGAPNSPLHF. As DNA, the CDR3 is TGTGCCAGCAGTTTCTCTCCGACAGGGGCCCCAAATTCACCCCTCCACTTT.

The chain carries TRBV5-1 and TRBJ1-2; D is ambiguous. Germline assignment: CDR1 SGHRS and CDR2 YFSETQ. The V gene lost 4 bases and the J gene lost 2 bases, with 12 bases spanning the gap. The CDR3 has 14 residues. This CDR3 is CASSPSSLNYGYTF. The CDR3 nucleotides read TGCGCCAGCAGCCCGTCCAGTCTCAACTATGGCTACACCTTC.

This clonotype was counted at least ten times. The rearrangement links TRBV20-1 to TRBJ2-5; no reliable D call. The CDR3 spans 10 residues. Germline lookup yields CDR1 DFQATT and CDR2 SNEGSKA (reference sequence). Trimming stripped 5 bases from V and 5 bases from J, with 6 bases between. The CDR3 DNA reads as TGCAGTGCTGGCTATGAGACCCAGTACTTC. This sequence encodes CSAGYETQYF.

As regards this clonotype: It is likely a read error, because the conserved phenylalanine at the end of the CDR3 is missing. V gene TRBV12-3 or TRBV12-4 combines with J gene TRBJ2-7; 7 nucleotides match TRBD2. The CDR3 has 15 residues. Trimming took 3 bases from V and 3 from J; bases not matched to a gene: 8. The CDR3 region is CASSFPTTSIYEQYL. DNA of the CDR3: TGTGCCAGCAGTTTCCCCACGACTAGCATCTACGAGCAGTACCTC.

This chain connects TRBV15 to TRBJ2-7, with 10 bases fitting TRBD2. The junction had 7 bases not matched to a gene; V was cut back by 2 bases and J by 6 bases. The germline CDR1 and CDR2 sequences are LNHNV and YYDKDF (reference sequence). CDR3 length: 15 residues. The CDR3 loop reads CATSRYGTSAREQYF. CDR3 coding DNA: TGTGCCACCAGCAGATATGGGACTAGCGCTCGCGAGCAGTACTTC.

This rearrangement joins TRBV7-9 to TRBJ2-7; 8 positions agree with TRBD1. This CDR3 has 16 amino acids. V trimming: 2 bases; J trimming: 7 bases; junction bases outside the gene matches: 13. The germline V gene encodes CDR1 SEHNR and CDR2 FQNEAQ (reference sequence). As DNA, the CDR3 is TGTGCCAGCAGCTTACTCCCTGGACAGGGCTCTTGGGAGCAGTACTTC. Translating it yields CASSLLPGQGSWEQYF.

The chain has TRBV7-3 and TRBJ2-3; maybe TRBD2 (5 bases). CDR3 length equals 14 residues. The germline V gene has CDR1 SGHTA and CDR2 FQGTGA. The germline V and J ends were trimmed by 0 bases and 4 bases, with 8 bases remaining between them. The CDR3 reads CASSLTGGADTQYF. Here the CDR3 DNA reads TGTGCCAGCAGCTTAACCGGAGGTGCAGATACGCAGTATTTT.